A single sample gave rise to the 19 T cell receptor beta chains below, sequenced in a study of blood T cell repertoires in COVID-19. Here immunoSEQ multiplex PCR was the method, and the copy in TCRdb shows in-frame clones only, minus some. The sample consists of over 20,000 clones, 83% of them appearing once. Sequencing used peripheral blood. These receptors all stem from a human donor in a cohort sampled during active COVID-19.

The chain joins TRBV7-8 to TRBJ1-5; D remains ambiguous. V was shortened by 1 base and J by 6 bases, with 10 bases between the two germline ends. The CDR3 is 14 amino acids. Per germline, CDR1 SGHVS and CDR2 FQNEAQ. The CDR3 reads CASSLDSFLQPQHF. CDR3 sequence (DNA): TGTGCCAGCAGCTTAGACAGCTTTCTTCAGCCCCAGCATTTT.

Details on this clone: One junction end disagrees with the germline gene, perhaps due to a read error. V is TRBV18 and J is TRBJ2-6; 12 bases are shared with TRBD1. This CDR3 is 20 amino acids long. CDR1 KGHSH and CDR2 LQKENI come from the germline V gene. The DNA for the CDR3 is TGTGCCAGCTCACCGCCGGGACAGGGGGCGGGTTTGTCTGGAGCCAACGTCCTGACTTTC. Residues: CASSPPGQGAGLSGANVLTF.

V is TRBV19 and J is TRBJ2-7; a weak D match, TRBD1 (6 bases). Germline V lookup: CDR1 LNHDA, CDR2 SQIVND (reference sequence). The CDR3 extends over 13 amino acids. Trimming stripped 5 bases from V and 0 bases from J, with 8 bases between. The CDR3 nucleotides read TGTGCCAGTAGTCGGACAGTCTCCTACGAGCAGTACTTC. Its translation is CASSRTVSYEQYF.

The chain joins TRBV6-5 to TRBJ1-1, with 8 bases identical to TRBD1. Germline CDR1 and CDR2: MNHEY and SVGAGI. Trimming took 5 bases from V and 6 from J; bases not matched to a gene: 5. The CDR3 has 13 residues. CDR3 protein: CASSPTGVAEAFF. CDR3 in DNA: TGTGCCAGCAGTCCGACAGGGGTCGCTGAAGCTTTCTTT.

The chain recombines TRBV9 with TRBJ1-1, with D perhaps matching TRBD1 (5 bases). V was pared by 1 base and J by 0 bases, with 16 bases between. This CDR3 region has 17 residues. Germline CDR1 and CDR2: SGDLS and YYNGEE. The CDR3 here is CASSVSLGRALNTEAFF. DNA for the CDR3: TGTGCCAGCAGCGTATCTCTGGGCAGGGCCTTGAACACTGAAGCTTTCTTT.

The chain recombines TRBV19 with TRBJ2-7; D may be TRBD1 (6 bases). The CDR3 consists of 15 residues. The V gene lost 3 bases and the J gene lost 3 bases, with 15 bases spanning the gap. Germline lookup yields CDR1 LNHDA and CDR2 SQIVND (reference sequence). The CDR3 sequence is CASSIGPVDSYEQYF. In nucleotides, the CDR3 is TGTGCCAGTAGTATTGGGCCCGTGGACAGCTACGAGCAGTACTTC.

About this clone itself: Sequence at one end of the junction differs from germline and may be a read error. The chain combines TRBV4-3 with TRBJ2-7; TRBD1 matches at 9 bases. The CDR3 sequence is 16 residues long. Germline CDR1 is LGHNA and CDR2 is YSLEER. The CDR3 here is CARSRPRTGAGYEQYF. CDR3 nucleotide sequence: TGCGCCCGCAGCCGCCCGCGGACAGGGGCCGGTTACGAGCAGTACTTC.

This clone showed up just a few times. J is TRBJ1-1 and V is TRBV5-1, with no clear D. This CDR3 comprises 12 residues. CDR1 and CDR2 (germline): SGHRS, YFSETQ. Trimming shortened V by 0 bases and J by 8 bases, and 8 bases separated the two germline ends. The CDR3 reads CASSLGVAEAFF. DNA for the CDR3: TGCGCCAGCAGCTTGGGAGTAGCGGAAGCTTTCTTT.

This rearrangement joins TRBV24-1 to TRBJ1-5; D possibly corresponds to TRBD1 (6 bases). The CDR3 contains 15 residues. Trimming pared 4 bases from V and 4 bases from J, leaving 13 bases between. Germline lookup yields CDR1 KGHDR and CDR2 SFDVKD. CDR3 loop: CATSDRTGPNQPQHF. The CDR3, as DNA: TGTGCCACCAGTGACCGTACAGGGCCTAATCAGCCCCAGCATTTT.

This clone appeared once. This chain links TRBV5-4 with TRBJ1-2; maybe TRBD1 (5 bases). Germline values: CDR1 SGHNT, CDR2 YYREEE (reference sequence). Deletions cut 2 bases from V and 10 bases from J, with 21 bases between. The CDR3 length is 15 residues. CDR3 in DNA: TGTGCCAGCAGCTTTCTATCGGGGGGTCCCTCGGCCTACACCTTC. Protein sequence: CASSFLSGGPSAYTF.

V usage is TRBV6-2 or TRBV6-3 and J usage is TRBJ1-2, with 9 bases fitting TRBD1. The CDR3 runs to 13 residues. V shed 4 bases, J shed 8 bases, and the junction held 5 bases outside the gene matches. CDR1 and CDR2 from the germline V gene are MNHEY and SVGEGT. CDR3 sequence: CASSSGTGFGYTF. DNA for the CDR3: TGTGCCAGCAGTTCCGGGACAGGGTTCGGCTACACCTTC.

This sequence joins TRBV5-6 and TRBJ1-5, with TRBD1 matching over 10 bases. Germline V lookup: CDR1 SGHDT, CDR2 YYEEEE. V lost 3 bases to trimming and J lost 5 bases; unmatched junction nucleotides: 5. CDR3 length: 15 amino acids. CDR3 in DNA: TGTGCCAGCAGCTCGACAGGGGGCATATATCAGCCCCAGCATTTT. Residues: CASSSTGGIYQPQHF.

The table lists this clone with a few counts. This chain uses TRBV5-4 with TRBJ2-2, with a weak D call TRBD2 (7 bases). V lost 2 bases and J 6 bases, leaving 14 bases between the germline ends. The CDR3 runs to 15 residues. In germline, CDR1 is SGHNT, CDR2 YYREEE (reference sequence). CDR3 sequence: CASSFWGGAAGELFF. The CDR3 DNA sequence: TGTGCCAGCAGCTTTTGGGGGGGGGCCGCCGGGGAGCTGTTTTTT.

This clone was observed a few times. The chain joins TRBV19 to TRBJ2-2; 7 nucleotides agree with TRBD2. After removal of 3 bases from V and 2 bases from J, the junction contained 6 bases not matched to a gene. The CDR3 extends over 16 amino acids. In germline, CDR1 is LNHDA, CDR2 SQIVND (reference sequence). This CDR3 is CASSILGGSNTGELFF. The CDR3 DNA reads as TGTGCCAGTAGTATCTTGGGGGGGTCAAACACCGGGGAGCTGTTTTTT.

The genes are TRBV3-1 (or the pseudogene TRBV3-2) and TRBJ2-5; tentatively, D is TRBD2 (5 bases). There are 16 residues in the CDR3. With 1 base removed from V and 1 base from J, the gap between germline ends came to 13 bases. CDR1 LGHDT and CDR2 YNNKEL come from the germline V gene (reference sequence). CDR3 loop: CASSQGESSRQETQYF. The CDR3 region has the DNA TGTGCCAGCAGCCAAGGGGAGTCGTCCCGCCAAGAGACCCAGTACTTC.

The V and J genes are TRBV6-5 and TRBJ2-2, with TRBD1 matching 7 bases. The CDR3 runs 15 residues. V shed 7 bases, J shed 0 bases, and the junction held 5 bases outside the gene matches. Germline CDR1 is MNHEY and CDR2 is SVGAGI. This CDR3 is CASTTGTANTGELFF. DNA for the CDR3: TGTGCCAGCACCACCGGGACAGCGAACACCGGGGAGCTGTTTTTT.

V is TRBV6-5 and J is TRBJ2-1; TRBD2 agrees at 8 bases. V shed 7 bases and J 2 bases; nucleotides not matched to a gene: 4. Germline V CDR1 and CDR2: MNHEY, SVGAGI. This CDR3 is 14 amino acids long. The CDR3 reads CASIRGGAYNEQFF. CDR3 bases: TGTGCCAGCATCCGGGGGGGGGCCTACAATGAGCAGTTCTTC.

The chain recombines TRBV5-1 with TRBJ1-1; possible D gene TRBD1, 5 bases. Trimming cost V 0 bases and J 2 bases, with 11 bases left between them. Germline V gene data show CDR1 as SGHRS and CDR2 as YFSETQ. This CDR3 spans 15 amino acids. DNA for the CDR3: TGCGCCAGCAGCTTGGAGTCAGGGCGTAACACTGAAGCTTTCTTT. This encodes CASSLESGRNTEAFF.

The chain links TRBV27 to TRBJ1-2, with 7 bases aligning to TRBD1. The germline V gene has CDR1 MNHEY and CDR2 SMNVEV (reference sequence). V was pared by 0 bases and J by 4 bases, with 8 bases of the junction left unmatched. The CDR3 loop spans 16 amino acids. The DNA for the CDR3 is TGTGCCAGCAGTTTATCGATCCAAGACAGGGCCTATGGCTACACCTTC. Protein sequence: CASSLSIQDRAYGYTF.